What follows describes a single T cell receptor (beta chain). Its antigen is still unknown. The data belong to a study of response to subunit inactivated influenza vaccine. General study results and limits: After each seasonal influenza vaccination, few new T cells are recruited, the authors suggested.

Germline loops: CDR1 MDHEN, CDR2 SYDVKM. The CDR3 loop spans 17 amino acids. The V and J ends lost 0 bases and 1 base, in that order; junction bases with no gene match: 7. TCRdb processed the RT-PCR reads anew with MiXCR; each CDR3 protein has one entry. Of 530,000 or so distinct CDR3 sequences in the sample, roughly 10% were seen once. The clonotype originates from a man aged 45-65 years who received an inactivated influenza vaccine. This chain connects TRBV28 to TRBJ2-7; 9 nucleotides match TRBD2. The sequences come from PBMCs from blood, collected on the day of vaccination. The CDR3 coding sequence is TGTGCCAGCAGTTTATGGGCTCCGACTAGCGGATCCTACGAGCAGTACTTC. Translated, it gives CASSLWAPTSGSYEQYF.